These 23 T cell receptor beta chains were sequenced from one sample in a study of T cells in Graves' hyperthyroidism and ophthalmopathy. Authors of the study amplified TCR beta CDR3 regions from RNA transcripts. HTBI primers were employed in a first-round RT-PCR of the TCR CDR3. TCRdb reanalysed the multiplex PCR reads using MiXCR and keeps one entry per CDR3 protein. The table shows over 500,000 distinct CDR3 sequences, with 17% occurring only once. Sequencing used blood. The receptors originated from a woman aged 18-29 years with Graves' ophthalmopathy.

V is TRBV20-1 and J is TRBJ2-5; 12 bases are shared with TRBD2. The CDR3 sequence is 15 residues long. V lost 6 bases, J lost 2 bases, and 7 bases stayed unmatched. Germline CDR1 DFQATT, CDR2 SNEGSKA (reference sequence). Written as DNA, the CDR3 is TGCAGTGCAGACCGACTAGCGGGGGATCAAGAGACCCAGTACTTC. Amino acids: CSADRLAGDQETQYF.

This clonotype is termed medium-sized. This rearrangement joins TRBV7-3 to TRBJ2-3; 7 nucleotides line up with TRBD2. This CDR3 has 15 amino acids. Germline V gene data show CDR1 as SGHTA and CDR2 as FQGTGA. Germline trimming cut 5 bases from V and 6 bases from J; bases unmatched to any gene: 11. CDR3 DNA sequence: TGTGCCAGCAGCCTCAAAGCGGGGCCCGGGGATACGCAGTATTTT. As protein: CASSLKAGPGDTQYF.

The chain has TRBV9 and TRBJ2-1; 8 nucleotides align to TRBD1. The germline V gene encodes CDR1 SGDLS and CDR2 YYNGEE. The CDR3 totals 15 residues. J was trimmed by 7 bases and V by 4 bases; bases with no gene match: 10. In DNA, the CDR3 is TGTGCCAGCAGCTCCGGGCAGGGGGCGAGAAATGAGCAGTTCTTC. Translating gives CASSSGQGARNEQFF.

This clonotype occurred many times. V is TRBV5-1 and J is TRBJ1-1, with D possibly matching TRBD1 (5 bases). CDR1 and CDR2 (germline): SGHRS, YFSETQ. The CDR3 consists of 14 residues. Trimming removed 4 bases from V and 4 bases from J, with 14 bases in between. The CDR3 protein is CASSRREGATEAFF. CDR3 in DNA: TGCGCCAGCAGCCGCAGGGAAGGTGCCACTGAAGCTTTCTTT.

This clonotype came up many times. The rearrangement links TRBV27 to TRBJ2-1; D not resolved. V was clipped by 8 bases and J by 9 bases, with 17 bases between them. Germline V gene sequence: CDR1 MNHEY, CDR2 SMNVEV (reference sequence). The CDR3 sequence is 13 residues long. The CDR3 DNA follows: TGTGCCAGCGGATTAGGAACACGGAGTGAGCAGTTCTTC. Amino acid sequence: CASGLGTRSEQFF.

This clonotype has more than one count but fewer than ten. This chain joins TRBV6-1 and TRBJ1-1; no clear D. Germline assignment: CDR1 MNHNS and CDR2 SASEGT. V lost 6 bases and J 7 bases, leaving 6 bases between the germline ends. The CDR3 runs 10 residues. Written as DNA, the CDR3 is TGTGCCAGCAGCGGTAATGAAGCTTTCTTT. Translated, it gives CASSGNEAFF.

This clonotype was detected many times. V and J are TRBV3-1 and TRBJ2-3, with D perhaps TRBD2 (6 bases). Germline V gene lookup returns CDR1 LGHDT and CDR2 YNNKEL (reference sequence). The CDR3 contains 14 residues. V dropped 0 bases and J dropped 6 bases, with 10 bases sitting between them. This CDR3 reads CASSQDFLADTQYF. CDR3 DNA: TGTGCCAGCAGCCAAGATTTCCTAGCGGATACGCAGTATTTT.

This clonotype has at least ten counts. This chain uses TRBV29-1 with TRBJ1-1; possibly TRBD1 for D (6 bases). Germline CDR1 is SQVTM and CDR2 is ANQGSEA. The CDR3 runs 12 residues. V lost 7 bases, J lost 1 base, and 10 bases lay in between. The CDR3 sequence: CSGSTGNTEAFF. Here the CDR3 DNA reads TGCAGCGGGTCGACAGGGAACACTGAAGCTTTCTTT.

V gene TRBV7-2 combines with J gene TRBJ2-2; D is unresolved. CDR1 SGHTA and CDR2 FQGNSA come from the germline V gene. The germline V and J ends were trimmed by 5 bases and 5 bases, with 12 bases remaining between them. The CDR3 extends over 14 amino acids. CDR3 protein: CASSRVQTTGELFF. The CDR3 DNA reads TGTGCCAGCAGCAGGGTTCAAACTACCGGGGAGCTGTTTTTT.

This clonotype showed up many times. The CDR3 here is CASSPGQGVLRAFF. DNA of the CDR3: TGTGCCAGCAGCCCCGGACAGGGGGTGCTGAGAGCTTTCTTT. This chain joins TRBV27 and TRBJ1-1, with 10 positions matching TRBD1. Per germline, CDR1 MNHEY and CDR2 SMNVEV (reference sequence). This CDR3 has 14 residues. Trimming took 6 bases from V and 10 from J; bases not matched to a gene: 11.

The gene calls are TRBV6-5 and TRBJ1-1; D is possibly TRBD1 (5 bases). The CDR3 sequence is 16 residues long. The ends were cut back, 2 bases at V and 3 bases at J, with 16 bases in the middle. The germline CDR1 and CDR2 sequences are MNHEY and SVGAGI. As DNA, the CDR3 is TGTGCCAGCAGTTACGGGGGGGATAACTGGGACACTGAAGCTTTCTTT. It encodes CASSYGGDNWDTEAFF.

The chain combines TRBV30 with TRBJ1-2; D gene uncertain. The germline V gene encodes CDR1 GTSNPN and CDR2 SVGIG (reference sequence). The CDR3 length is 11 residues. The V end was cut by 1 base, the J end by 4 bases, with 4 bases between. The CDR3 DNA follows: TGTGCCTGGAGTGATTTCTATGGCTACACCTTC. Encoded protein: CAWSDFYGYTF.

This clonotype occurred many times. V is TRBV20-1 and J is TRBJ2-7; 8 bases match TRBD1. V lost 6 bases to trimming and J lost 5 bases; unmatched junction nucleotides: 6. CDR3 length: 12 residues. CDR1 and CDR2 (germline): DFQATT, SNEGSKA (reference sequence). CDR3 DNA: TGCAGTGCCCTGGACAGGGCACACGAGCAGTACTTC. This translates into CSALDRAHEQYF.

V gene TRBV28 combines with J gene TRBJ2-1, with 11 nucleotides matching TRBD2. Losses at the gene ends were 9 bases for V and 9 bases for J; bases not matched to a gene: 19. This CDR3 comprises 17 residues. The germline CDR1 and CDR2 sequences are MDHEN and SYDVKM. This CDR3 is CASQRSPYGSGGAEQFF. The CDR3 DNA reads as TGTGCCAGTCAGCGTTCTCCCTATGGTAGCGGGGGGGCTGAGCAGTTCTTC.

This clonotype was picked up many times. A junction end diverges from the germline sequence, so it may reflect a read error. In nucleotides, the CDR3 is TGTGCCAGCAGCTCCGAGGGCACAGATACGCAGTATTTT. Its protein product is CASSSEGTDTQYF. The chain links TRBV5-1 to TRBJ2-3; D is unclear. Germline CDR1 SGHRS, CDR2 YFSETQ. The CDR3 runs to 13 residues.

In this sample, this clonotype turned up many times. The chain has TRBV9 and TRBJ2-7; D gene ambiguous. This CDR3 region has 14 residues. Germline V CDR1 and CDR2: SGDLS, YYNGEE. Trimming left V 0 bases short and J 2 bases short, with 9 bases between. The CDR3 DNA sequence: TGTGCCAGCAGCGTAGGTACAGATCCCTACGAGCAGTACTTC. Translation gives CASSVGTDPYEQYF.

This clonotype has at least ten counts. The V gene is TRBV5-1, the J gene TRBJ2-1; 9 bases are shared with TRBD2. Losses at the gene ends were 4 bases for V and 7 bases for J; bases not matched to a gene: 15. CDR1 and CDR2 (germline): SGHRS, YFSETQ. This CDR3 contains 17 residues. The CDR3 nucleotides are TGCGCCAGCAGCGCCATCCTAGCGGGGACCTCAAGTAATGAGCAGTTCTTC. Protein product: CASSAILAGTSSNEQFF.

This clonotype was picked up a small number of times. This chain joins TRBV3-1 and TRBJ1-3, with a possible D match to TRBD1 (6 bases). This CDR3 region has 16 residues. The V gene lost 0 bases and the J gene lost 0 bases, with 9 bases spanning the gap. CDR1 and CDR2 from the germline V gene are LGHDT and YNNKEL (reference sequence). CDR3 protein: CASSQEDRLSGNTIYF. Written as DNA, the CDR3 is TGTGCCAGCAGCCAAGAAGACAGGCTCTCTGGAAACACCATATATTTT.

This clonotype has more than one count but fewer than ten. This rearrangement joins TRBV4-2 to TRBJ2-6; D may be TRBD2 (5 bases). The V gene's germline CDR1 is LGHNA and CDR2 YNFKEQ. The CDR3 covers 16 residues. V lost 3 bases to trimming and J lost 0 bases, with 9 bases between them. In nucleotides, the CDR3 is TGTGCCAGCAGCCAGTCGGACTTCTCTGGGGCCAACGTCCTGACTTTC. Its protein is CASSQSDFSGANVLTF.

This chain joins TRBV6-4 and TRBJ1-2, with D tentatively TRBD1 (5 bases). The CDR3 consists of 12 residues. Germline V gives CDR1 MRHNA, CDR2 SNTAGT. V was trimmed by 8 bases and J by 4 bases, leaving 11 bases between them. The CDR3 nucleotides read TGTGCCAGCGGGGGTATGGCCTATGGCTACACCTTC. As protein: CASGGMAYGYTF.

This clonotype was seen at least ten times. This rearrangement joins TRBV3-1 to TRBJ2-3; TRBD2 might be the D (6 bases). Trimming removed 5 bases at V and 5 bases at J, with 14 bases between. Germline V gene lookup returns CDR1 LGHDT and CDR2 YNNKEL (reference sequence). The CDR3 has 14 residues. CDR3 residues: CASSSRLGGDTQYF. As DNA, the CDR3 is TGTGCCAGCAGCTCAAGATTGGGGGGAGATACGCAGTATTTT.

This clonotype was seen only a few times. The CDR3 protein is CASSLGGGYDEQYF. The CDR3 DNA follows: TGTGCCAGCAGCTTGGGAGGGGGATACGACGAGCAGTACTTC. The chain has TRBV5-6 and TRBJ2-7, with D possibly TRBD1 on 6 matching bases. CDR3 length: 14 residues. With 0 bases removed from V and 5 bases from J, the gap between germline ends came to 12 bases. The germline CDR1 and CDR2 sequences are SGHDT and YYEEEE. The variable domain in full, completed from reference TRBV5-6 and TRBJ2-7, reads DAGVTQSPTHLIKTRGQQVTLRCSPKSGHDTVSWYQQALGQGPQFIFQYYEEEERQRGNFPDRFSGHQFPNYSSELNVNALLLGDSALYLCASSLGGGYDEQYFGPGTRLTVT.

This clonotype has at least ten counts. J is TRBJ1-1 and V is TRBV20-1; no definite D call. Germline-derived CDR1 and CDR2 are DFQATT and SNEGSKA (reference sequence). The ends were cut back, 1 base at V and 1 base at J, with 1 base in the middle. The CDR3 runs to 11 residues. The CDR3 here is CSARGNTEAFF. The CDR3 nucleotides are TGCAGTGCTAGAGGGAACACTGAAGCTTTCTTT.